Listed below are T cell receptor beta chains from one sample, sequenced in a study of patients and donors after allogeneic stem cell transplantation. TCRdb re-called the RT-PCR reads through MiXCR, storing one row per CDR3 protein. Of about a million distinct CDR3 sequences in the sample, approximately 19% were seen once. Source material: blood, either unsorted or a sorted T cell fraction (not recorded which). These receptors were taken from a human donor who was either an allogeneic HSCT recipient or a stem cell or donor lymphocyte infusion donor (not recorded which). It is not recorded whose cells these are; they may come from a transplant donor. CDR3s include the opening cysteine and the closing phenylalanine or tryptophan. The order of the fields is clone size, J gene, D gene, V gene, CDR3 DNA, CDR3 protein. A D gene is named only where the DNA matches it firmly. Clone sizes are given selectively: once, few, many, or a class where the clone is expanded.

clone_size: -; j_call: TRBJ2-5; d_call: -; v_call: TRBV7-6; cdr3_nt: TGTGCCAGCAGCTTTCAGGGGTGGTCGGAGACCCAGTACTTC; cdr3_aa: CASSFQGWSETQYF
clone_size: -; j_call: TRBJ2-2; d_call: -; v_call: TRBV11-2; cdr3_nt: TGTGCCAGCAGCTCTCTCAGGAACACCGGGGAGCTGTTTTTT; cdr3_aa: CASSSLRNTGELFF
clone_size: many; j_call: TRBJ1-2; d_call: -; v_call: TRBV4-1; cdr3_nt: TGCGCCAGCAGCCAAGATCAGAGACAGGAAAGCTTTGGCTACACCTTC; cdr3_aa: CASSQDQRQESFGYTF
clone_size: few; j_call: TRBJ2-2; d_call: TRBD2; v_call: TRBV7-2; cdr3_nt: TGTGCCAGCAGCAGAGAGCGGGAGTACGCCGGGGAGCTGTTTTTT; cdr3_aa: CASSREREYAGELFF
clone_size: -; j_call: TRBJ2-5; d_call: TRBD2; v_call: TRBV11-1; cdr3_nt: TGTGCCAGCAGCTATGGACTAGCGGAAGAGACCCAGTACTTC; cdr3_aa: CASSYGLAEETQYF
clone_size: -; j_call: TRBJ1-3; d_call: -; v_call: TRBV18; cdr3_nt: TGTGCCAGCTCACCACCGAGTGCAACAGGAAACACCATATATTTT; cdr3_aa: CASSPPSATGNTIYF
clone_size: -; j_call: TRBJ2-3; d_call: TRBD2; v_call: TRBV7-2; cdr3_nt: TGTGCCAGCAGCCCCCTAGCGGGCGGAGTCACAGATACGCAGTATTTT; cdr3_aa: CASSPLAGGVTDTQYF
clone_size: few; j_call: TRBJ2-1; d_call: -; v_call: TRBV7-3; cdr3_nt: TGTGCCAGCAGTTTGTTCCTCGCCGGTGAGCAGTTCTTC; cdr3_aa: CASSLFLAGEQFF
clone_size: -; j_call: TRBJ2-1; d_call: -; v_call: TRBV4-1; cdr3_nt: TGCGCCAGCAGCCAAGAGGGAGGCGGGAACTACAATGAGCAGTTCTTC; cdr3_aa: CASSQEGGGNYNEQFF
clone_size: many; j_call: TRBJ2-7; d_call: -; v_call: TRBV5-1; cdr3_nt: TGCGCCAGCAGCTTGGGCGGTACCTCCTACGAGCAGTACTTC; cdr3_aa: CASSLGGTSYEQYF
clone_size: few; j_call: TRBJ1-5; d_call: -; v_call: TRBV27; cdr3_nt: TGTGCCAGCAGTTTAGCCCGGGTTTCTGGTCTCCAGCCCCAGCATTTT; cdr3_aa: CASSLARVSGLQPQHF
clone_size: few; j_call: TRBJ2-7; d_call: -; v_call: TRBV4-1; cdr3_nt: TGCGCCAGCAGCCAAGAGGACGGCACCTACGAGCAGTACTTC; cdr3_aa: CASSQEDGTYEQYF
clone_size: many; j_call: TRBJ2-1; d_call: TRBD2; v_call: TRBV12-3/TRBV12-4; cdr3_nt: TGTGCCAGCAGTTTACTCGGGGGGGGGTACAATGAGCAGTTCTTC; cdr3_aa: CASSLLGGGYNEQFF
clone_size: many; j_call: TRBJ2-5; d_call: -; v_call: TRBV15; cdr3_nt: TGTGCCACCAGCAGAGACAGGGGAGGAGAGACCCAGTACTTC; cdr3_aa: CATSRDRGGETQYF
clone_size: few; j_call: TRBJ2-5; d_call: -; v_call: TRBV9; cdr3_nt: TGTGCCAGCAGCGTAGGAGACAGGAGCCATCAAGAGACCCAGTACTTC; cdr3_aa: CASSVGDRSHQETQYF
clone_size: -; j_call: TRBJ1-4; d_call: -; v_call: TRBV5-1; cdr3_nt: TGCGCCAGCAGTGCCTCTGGGAGGTCTAATGAAAAACTGTTTTTT; cdr3_aa: CASSASGRSNEKLFF
clone_size: once; j_call: TRBJ2-7; d_call: TRBD2; v_call: TRBV2; cdr3_nt: TGTGCCAGCAGTACATTAGCGGGACGACCCTACGAGCAGTACTTC; cdr3_aa: CASSTLAGRPYEQYF
clone_size: -; j_call: TRBJ1-1; d_call: -; v_call: TRBV30; cdr3_nt: TGTGCCTGGAGCAGGGGTGAAGGTCGGGCTTTCTTT; cdr3_aa: CAWSRGEGRAFF
clone_size: few; j_call: TRBJ1-1; d_call: -; v_call: TRBV20-1; cdr3_nt: TGCAGTGGAGCACGACAACTGAACACTGAAGCTTTCTTT; cdr3_aa: CSGARQLNTEAFF
clone_size: -; j_call: TRBJ2-5; d_call: -; v_call: TRBV15; cdr3_nt: TGTGCCACCAGCAGAGGCGCTAGCGTCGACCAAGAGACCCAGTACTTC; cdr3_aa: CATSRGASVDQETQYF
clone_size: many; j_call: TRBJ1-2; d_call: TRBD1; v_call: TRBV7-8; cdr3_nt: TGTGCCAGCAGCTTAGAAGGGACAGTCTATGGCTACACCTTC; cdr3_aa: CASSLEGTVYGYTF
clone_size: -; j_call: TRBJ2-7; d_call: TRBD2; v_call: TRBV4-1; cdr3_nt: TGCGCCAGCAGCCTAGGACTAGCGGAAGGGGAGCAGTACTTC; cdr3_aa: CASSLGLAEGEQYF
clone_size: few; j_call: TRBJ2-2; d_call: -; v_call: TRBV28; cdr3_nt: TGTGCCAGCGGTTCGTTAGCGTCGAACACCGGGGAGCTGTTTTTT; cdr3_aa: CASGSLASNTGELFF
clone_size: few; j_call: TRBJ2-1; d_call: TRBD2; v_call: TRBV12-3/TRBV12-4; cdr3_nt: TGTGCCACCTTAGGACTAGCAGTCGGTAGCTCCTACAATGAGCAGTTCTTC; cdr3_aa: CATLGLAVGSSYNEQFF
clone_size: few; j_call: TRBJ2-1; d_call: -; v_call: TRBV13; cdr3_nt: TGTGCCAGCAGCGCAAGCGGACGGTTTTACAATGAGCAGTTCTTC; cdr3_aa: CASSASGRFYNEQFF
clone_size: many; j_call: TRBJ2-1; d_call: -; v_call: TRBV12-3/TRBV12-4; cdr3_nt: TGTGCCAGCAGTTTGGGTGACTCCGACAATGAGCAGTTCTTC; cdr3_aa: CASSLGDSDNEQFF
clone_size: -; j_call: TRBJ2-7; d_call: -; v_call: TRBV5-1; cdr3_nt: TGCGCCAGCAGCGTAGGACAGACTAGTTTCTACGAGCAGTACTTC; cdr3_aa: CASSVGQTSFYEQYF
clone_size: many; j_call: TRBJ2-2; d_call: -; v_call: TRBV4-1; cdr3_nt: TGCGCCAGCAGCCAACTCCGGAACACCGGGGAGCTGTTTTTT; cdr3_aa: CASSQLRNTGELFF
clone_size: -; j_call: TRBJ1-3; d_call: -; v_call: TRBV15; cdr3_nt: TGTGCCACCAGCAGAGCGGGCTCGGGGGTGGACACCATATATTTT; cdr3_aa: CATSRAGSGVDTIYF
clone_size: -; j_call: TRBJ2-7; d_call: -; v_call: TRBV6-5; cdr3_nt: TGTGCCAGCAGTTCAGGACGTGTCCCGTCCGAGCAGTACTTC; cdr3_aa: CASSSGRVPSEQYF
clone_size: many; j_call: TRBJ2-1; d_call: TRBD1; v_call: TRBV24-1; cdr3_nt: TGTGCCACCAGTGACCCCGGGACAGGGTACGAGCAGTTCTTC; cdr3_aa: CATSDPGTGYEQFF
clone_size: many; j_call: TRBJ2-5; d_call: -; v_call: TRBV7-8; cdr3_nt: TGTGCCAGCACCACCCCTGGGGAGACCCAGTACTTC; cdr3_aa: CASTTPGETQYF
clone_size: many; j_call: TRBJ2-5; d_call: -; v_call: TRBV5-1; cdr3_nt: TGTGCCAGCAGAGAACAAGAGACCCAGTACTTC; cdr3_aa: CASREQETQYF